This T cell receptor beta chain was profiled in a study of cytomegalovirus exposure and HLA in healthy donors. Germline V lookup: CDR1 SQVTM, CDR2 ANQGSEA. The CDR3 extends over 16 amino acids. The V gene lost 4 bases and the J gene lost 0 bases, with 13 bases spanning the gap. The PCR employed 60 Vbeta primers together with 13 Jbeta primers. Only in-frame clones appear in the TCRdb table, and some are missing; sequencing was by immunoSEQ multiplex PCR. The sample contains about 140,000 clones, 73% of which appear only once. The receptor was isolated from a woman between 40 and 55 years old in good health and CMV-seronegative. The rearrangement links TRBV29-1 to TRBJ2-6; tentatively, D is TRBD1 (5 bases). What was sequenced was PBMCs. CDR3 protein: CSVGTGPTSGANVLTF. The CDR3 DNA follows: TGCAGCGTTGGCACAGGACCAACCTCTGGGGCCAACGTCCTGACTTTC.